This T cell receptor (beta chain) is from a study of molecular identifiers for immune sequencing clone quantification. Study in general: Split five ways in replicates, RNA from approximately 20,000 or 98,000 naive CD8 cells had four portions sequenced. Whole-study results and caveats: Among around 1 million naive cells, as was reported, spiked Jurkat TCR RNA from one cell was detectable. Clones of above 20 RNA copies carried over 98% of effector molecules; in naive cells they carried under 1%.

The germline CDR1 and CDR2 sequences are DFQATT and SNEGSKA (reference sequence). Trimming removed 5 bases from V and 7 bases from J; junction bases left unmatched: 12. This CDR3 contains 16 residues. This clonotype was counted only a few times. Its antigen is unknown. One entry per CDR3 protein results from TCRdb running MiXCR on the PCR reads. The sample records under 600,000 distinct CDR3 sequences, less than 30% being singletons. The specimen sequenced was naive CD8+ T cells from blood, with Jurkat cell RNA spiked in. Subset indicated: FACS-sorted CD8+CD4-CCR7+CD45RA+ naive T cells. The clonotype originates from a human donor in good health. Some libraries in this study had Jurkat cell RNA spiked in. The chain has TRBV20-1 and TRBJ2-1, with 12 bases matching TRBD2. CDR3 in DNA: TGCAGTGCTTCGACTAGCGGGAGATGGGCTTATAATGAGCAGTTCTTC. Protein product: CSASTSGRWAYNEQFF.